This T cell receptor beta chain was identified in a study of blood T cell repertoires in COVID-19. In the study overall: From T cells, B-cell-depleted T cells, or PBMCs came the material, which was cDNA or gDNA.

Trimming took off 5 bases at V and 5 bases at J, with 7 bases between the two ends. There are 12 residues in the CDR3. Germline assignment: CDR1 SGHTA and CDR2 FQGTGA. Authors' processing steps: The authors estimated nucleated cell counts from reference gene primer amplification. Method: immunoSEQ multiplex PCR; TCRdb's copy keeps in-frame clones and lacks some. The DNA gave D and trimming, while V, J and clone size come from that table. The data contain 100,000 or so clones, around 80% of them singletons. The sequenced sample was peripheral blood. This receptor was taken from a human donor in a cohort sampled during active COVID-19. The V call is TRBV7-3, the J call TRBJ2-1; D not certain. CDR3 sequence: CASSPRHNEQFF. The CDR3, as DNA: TGTGCCAGCAGCCCGCGGCACAATGAGCAGTTCTTC.